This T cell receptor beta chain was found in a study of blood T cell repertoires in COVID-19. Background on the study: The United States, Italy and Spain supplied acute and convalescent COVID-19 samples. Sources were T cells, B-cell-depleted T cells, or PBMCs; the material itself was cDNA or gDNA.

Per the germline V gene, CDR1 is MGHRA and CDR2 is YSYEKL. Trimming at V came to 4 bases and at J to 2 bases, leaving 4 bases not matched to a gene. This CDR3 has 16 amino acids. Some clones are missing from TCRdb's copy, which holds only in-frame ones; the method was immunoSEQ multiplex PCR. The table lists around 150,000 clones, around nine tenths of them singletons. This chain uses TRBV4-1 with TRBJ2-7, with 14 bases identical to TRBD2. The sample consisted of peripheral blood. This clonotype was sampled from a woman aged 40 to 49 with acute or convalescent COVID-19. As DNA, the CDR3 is TGCGCCAGCAGCCCAGGACTAGCGGGGGGAACCTACGAGCAGTACTTC. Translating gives CASSPGLAGGTYEQYF.